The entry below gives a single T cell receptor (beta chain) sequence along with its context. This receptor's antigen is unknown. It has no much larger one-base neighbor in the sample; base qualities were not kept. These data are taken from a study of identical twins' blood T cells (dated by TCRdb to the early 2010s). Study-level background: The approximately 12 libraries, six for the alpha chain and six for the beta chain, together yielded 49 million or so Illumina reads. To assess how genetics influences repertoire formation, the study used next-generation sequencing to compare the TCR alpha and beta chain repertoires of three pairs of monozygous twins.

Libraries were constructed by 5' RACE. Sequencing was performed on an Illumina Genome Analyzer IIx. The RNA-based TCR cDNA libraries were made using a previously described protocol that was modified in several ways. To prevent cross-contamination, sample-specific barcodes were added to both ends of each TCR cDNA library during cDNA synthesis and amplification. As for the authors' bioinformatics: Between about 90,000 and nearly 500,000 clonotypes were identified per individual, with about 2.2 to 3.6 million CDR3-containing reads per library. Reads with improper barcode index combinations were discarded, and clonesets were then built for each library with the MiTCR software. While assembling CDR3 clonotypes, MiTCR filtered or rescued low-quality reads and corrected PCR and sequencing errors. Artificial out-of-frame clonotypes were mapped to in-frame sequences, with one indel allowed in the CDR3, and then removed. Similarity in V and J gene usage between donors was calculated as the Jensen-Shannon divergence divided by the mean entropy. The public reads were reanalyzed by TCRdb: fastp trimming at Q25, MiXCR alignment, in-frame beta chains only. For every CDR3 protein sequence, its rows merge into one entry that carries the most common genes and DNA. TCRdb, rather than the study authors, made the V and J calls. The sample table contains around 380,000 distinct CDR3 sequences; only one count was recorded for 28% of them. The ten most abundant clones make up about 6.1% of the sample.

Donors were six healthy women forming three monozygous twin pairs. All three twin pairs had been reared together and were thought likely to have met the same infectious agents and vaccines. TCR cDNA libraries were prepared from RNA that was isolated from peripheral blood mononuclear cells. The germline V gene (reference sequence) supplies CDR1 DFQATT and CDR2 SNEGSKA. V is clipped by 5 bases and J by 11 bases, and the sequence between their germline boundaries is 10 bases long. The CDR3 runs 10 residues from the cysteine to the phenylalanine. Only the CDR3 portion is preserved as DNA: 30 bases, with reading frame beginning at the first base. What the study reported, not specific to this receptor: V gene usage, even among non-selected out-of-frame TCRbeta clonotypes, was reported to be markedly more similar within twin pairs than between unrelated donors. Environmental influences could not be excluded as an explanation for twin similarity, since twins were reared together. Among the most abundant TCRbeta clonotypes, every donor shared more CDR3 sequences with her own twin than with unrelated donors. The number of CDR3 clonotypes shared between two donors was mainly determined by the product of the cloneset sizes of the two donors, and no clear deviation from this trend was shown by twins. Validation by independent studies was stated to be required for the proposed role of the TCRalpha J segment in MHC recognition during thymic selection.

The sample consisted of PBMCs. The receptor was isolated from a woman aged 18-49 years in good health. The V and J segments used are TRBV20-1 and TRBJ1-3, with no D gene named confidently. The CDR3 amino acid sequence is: CSAARGSIYF. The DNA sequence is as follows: TGCAGTGCTGCACGGGGATCCATATATTTT.